This T cell receptor beta chain was captured by sequencing in a study of identical twins. Comments on this clonotype: Its antigen is not known.

Germline-derived CDR1 and CDR2 are MNHNY and SVGAGI (reference sequence). The CDR3 covers 13 residues. Study-wide points: With abundant cord blood beta clonotypes, insertions were fewer; memory repertoires showed no such pattern.

TCRdb re-analysed the 5' RACE reads in MiXCR, keeping a single row per CDR3 protein. The data show about 1.7 million distinct CDR3 sequences, more than 30% seen once. This receptor was obtained from a newborn girl in good health. Input material: cord blood. V usage is TRBV6-6 and J usage is TRBJ2-1; 8 nucleotides agree with TRBD2. The J call is uncertain, as TRBJ2-7 better fits the DNA end. CDR3 in DNA: TGTGCCAGCAGTTACGCGGGAGGCAATGAGCAGTACTTC. The encoded protein is CASSYAGGNEQYF.